Shown below are 21 T cell receptor beta chains from a single sample sequenced in a study of CD8 T cells in Susac syndrome. When the RNA was reverse transcribed, random hexamers were used with an input of roughly 0.45 to 1 ug. From the immunoSEQ multiplex PCR reads, TCRdb called clonotypes with MiXCR, one entry per CDR3 protein. The sample has 200,000 or so distinct CDR3 sequences; 90% to 95% are singletons. Input material: CD4+ T cells from PBMCs. These receptors all come from a human donor with multiple sclerosis.

V and J are TRBV23-1 and TRBJ2-3; D might be TRBD2 (5 bases). TRBV23-1 is treated as an ORF (open reading frame) with a function not yet certain. The germline V and J ends were trimmed by 9 bases and 7 bases, with 14 bases remaining between them. This CDR3 spans 12 amino acids. As DNA, the CDR3 is TGCGCCAGTCCTTGGACTCAACATACGCAGTATTTT. Its protein product is CASPWTQHTQYF.

The chain links TRBV15 to TRBJ1-2; tentatively, D is TRBD1 (6 bases). Germline loops: CDR1 LNHNV, CDR2 YYDKDF (reference sequence). V dropped 3 bases and J dropped 5 bases, with 10 bases sitting between them. The CDR3 spans 13 residues. CDR3 DNA: TGTGCCACCAGCAGCCGGGACAAATATGGCTACACCTTC. The encoded protein is CATSSRDKYGYTF.

V and J are TRBV5-1 and TRBJ2-1; TRBD2 agrees at 10 bases. Trimming removed 7 bases from V and 6 bases from J; junction bases left unmatched: 7. Germline CDR1 SGHRS, CDR2 YFSETQ. The CDR3 sequence is 14 residues long. As DNA, the CDR3 is TGCGCCAGCCGTCTAGCGGGGGCGCTCAATGAGCAGTTCTTC. This encodes CASRLAGALNEQFF.

The V call is TRBV6-5, the J call TRBJ2-5, with 8 bases matching TRBD2. The V and J ends lost 4 bases and 5 bases, in that order; junction bases with no gene match: 18. This CDR3 spans 18 amino acids. The germline V gene has CDR1 MNHEY and CDR2 SVGAGI. CDR3 DNA sequence: TGTGCCAGCAGTTCACTCGGGAGGGTAGCGGGGAGGAGGGAGACCCAGTACTTC. Its translation: CASSSLGRVAGRRETQYF.

J is TRBJ2-7 and V is TRBV7-9; D is ambiguous. Germline CDR1 SEHNR, CDR2 FQNEAQ (reference sequence). V was cut by 4 bases and J by 4 bases, with 11 bases left in between. This CDR3 region has 13 residues. This CDR3 is CASSSSAAYEQYF. The CDR3 region has the DNA TGTGCCAGCAGCTCTTCGGCAGCTTACGAGCAGTACTTC.

The chain combines TRBV28 with TRBJ2-7; 8 bases align to TRBD2. The CDR3 loop spans 14 amino acids. Per the germline V gene, CDR1 is MDHEN and CDR2 is SYDVKM. V shed 5 bases, J shed 0 bases, and the junction held 3 bases outside the gene matches. The CDR3 spells CASSRSGSSYEQYF. In DNA form, the CDR3 reads TGTGCCAGCAGTCGGAGCGGGAGCTCCTACGAGCAGTACTTC.

CDR3 sequence (DNA): TGTGCCAGCAGGCTACAGGGCGGTGGCTACACCTTC. This translates into CASRLQGGGYTF. The genes are TRBV12-3 or TRBV12-4 and TRBJ1-2, with D possibly being TRBD1 (6 bases). This CDR3 is 12 amino acids long. V gave up 6 bases and J gave up 7 bases, with 12 bases separating them.

The chain employs TRBV20-1 and TRBJ2-7; TRBD2 agrees at 7 bases. CDR1 and CDR2 (germline): DFQATT, SNEGSKA (reference sequence). The CDR3 length is 15 residues. The ends lost 1 base at V and 4 bases at J; junction bases unmatched: 10. The CDR3 coding sequence is TGCAGTGCTAGAGGGCCGGGACTAAATCGGTACGAGCAGTACTTC. Translating gives CSARGPGLNRYEQYF.

Points on this clonotype: A junction end diverges from the germline sequence, so it may reflect a read error. The chain combines TRBV5-1 with TRBJ2-3; no clear D gene. In germline, CDR1 is SGHRS, CDR2 YFSETQ. The CDR3 has 13 residues. CDR3 coding DNA: TGCGCCAGCAGGTTGGACGGCACAGATACGCAGTATTTT. Translating it yields CASRLDGTDTQYF.

The rearrangement joins TRBV7-3 to TRBJ2-2; D remains ambiguous. In germline, CDR1 is SGHTA, CDR2 FQGTGA. The CDR3 has 15 residues. V was trimmed by 5 bases and J by 4 bases, leaving 14 bases between them. In DNA form, the CDR3 reads TGTGCCAGCAGCCATCACCCGACACCCACCGGGGAGCTGTTTTTT. It translates to CASSHHPTPTGELFF.

This clonotype was seen a handful of times. The rearrangement links TRBV12-3 or TRBV12-4 to TRBJ2-3; D call uncertain. The CDR3 contains 13 residues. Trimming stripped 3 bases from V and 3 bases from J, with 7 bases between. CDR3 DNA: TGTGCCAGCAGTTTTCCTGGAACAGATACGCAGTATTTT. It yields the protein CASSFPGTDTQYF.

V and J are TRBV6-1 and TRBJ2-4, with D unresolved. The CDR3 is 10 amino acids. The germline V gene has CDR1 MNHNS and CDR2 SASEGT. Trimming left V 5 bases short and J 8 bases short, with 4 bases between. Here the CDR3 DNA reads TGTGCCAGCAGTCGGGACATTCAGTACTTC. Protein sequence: CASSRDIQYF.

The chain is built from TRBV20-1 and TRBJ2-1; no definite D call. CDR3 length: 11 amino acids. V was cut by 4 bases and J by 8 bases, with 9 bases left in between. The germline V gene encodes CDR1 DFQATT and CDR2 SNEGSKA (reference sequence). CDR3 sequence (DNA): TGCAGTGCTAACCGCGACTATGAGCAGTTCTTC. It specifies CSANRDYEQFF.

The chain links TRBV28 to TRBJ2-3; 8 bases line up with TRBD2. The junction had 7 bases not matched to a gene; V was cut back by 2 bases and J by 6 bases. In germline, CDR1 is MDHEN, CDR2 SYDVKM. This CDR3 region has 15 residues. The CDR3 coding sequence is TGTGCCAGCAGTTTAGTCGCGGGGGGTGGGGATACGCAGTATTTT. The encoded protein is CASSLVAGGGDTQYF.

This clonotype was seen just once. V is TRBV7-3 and J is TRBJ2-6; D unclear. The V gene's germline CDR1 is SGHTA and CDR2 FQGTGA. V lost 1 base and J 1 base, leaving 8 bases between the germline ends. The CDR3 consists of 16 residues. CDR3 nucleotides: TGTGCCAGCAGCTTAATAATGGGGTCTGGGGCCAACGTCCTGACTTTC. Protein: CASSLIMGSGANVLTF. The whole variable domain, filled in from reference TRBV7-3 and TRBJ2-6, reads GAGVSQTPSNKVTEKGKYVELRCDPISGHTALYWYRQSLGQGPEFLIYFQGTGAADDSGLPNDRFFAVRPEGSVSTLKIQRTERGDSAVYLCASSLIMGSGANVLTFGAGSRLTVL.

This chain uses TRBV20-1 with TRBJ1-1; D call uncertain. Germline assignment: CDR1 DFQATT and CDR2 SNEGSKA (reference sequence). The CDR3 has 14 residues. Trimming took 6 bases from V and 4 from J, leaving 18 bases between them. CDR3 bases: TGCAGTGCCACGAAGGCAGGCCCTACCACTGAAGCTTTCTTT. Its translation: CSATKAGPTTEAFF.

This clonotype was observed a single time. The chain recombines TRBV7-3 with TRBJ2-5, with TRBD2 as a possible D gene (6 bases). This CDR3 has 13 residues. Between the trimmed V and J ends, which lost 3 bases and 4 bases, there was a span of 9 bases. Per germline, CDR1 SGHTA and CDR2 FQGTGA. The DNA of the CDR3 is TGTGCCAGCAGCTTGACTAGAATAGAGACCCAGTACTTC. Translation: CASSLTRIETQYF.

The chain has TRBV30 and TRBJ1-2; D is uncertain. There are 12 residues in the CDR3. Germline-derived CDR1 and CDR2 are GTSNPN and SVGIG (reference sequence). With 2 bases removed from V and 8 bases from J, the gap between germline ends came to 12 bases. CDR3 coding DNA: TGTGCCTGGAGTCCGAGACAATTAGGCTACACCTTC. Translation: CAWSPRQLGYTF.

This rearrangement joins TRBV29-1 to TRBJ2-1; weak D call: TRBD1 (5 bases). The CDR3 has 12 amino acids. The germline CDR1 and CDR2 sequences are SQVTM and ANQGSEA. With 3 bases removed from V and 6 bases from J, the gap between germline ends came to 9 bases. The CDR3 sequence is CSVDLRANEQFF. The CDR3 bases are TGCAGCGTTGATCTCAGGGCCAATGAGCAGTTCTTC.

This chain joins TRBV7-9 and TRBJ1-1; D may be TRBD1 (5 bases). Germline V gene lookup returns CDR1 SEHNR and CDR2 FQNEAQ (reference sequence). V gave up 5 bases and J gave up 3 bases, with 16 bases separating them. The CDR3 is 15 amino acids. The CDR3 DNA reads TGTGCCAGCAGCACCCCGGGACCACTGGACACTGAAGCTTTCTTT. It encodes CASSTPGPLDTEAFF.

The rearrangement links TRBV9 to TRBJ1-2, with D unclear. CDR1 SGDLS and CDR2 YYNGEE come from the germline V gene. The ends were cut back, 3 bases at V and 7 bases at J, with 16 bases in the middle. The CDR3 loop spans 14 amino acids. The CDR3 region has the DNA TGTGCCAGCAGCGAGGGTGGCAGGTTGGTTGGCTACACCTTC. Its translation: CASSEGGRLVGYTF.